These 14 T cell receptor beta chains originate from one sample sequenced in a study of CD8 T cells in Susac syndrome. The authors reverse transcribed about 0.5 to 1 ug RNA with random hexamers. Via MiXCR, TCRdb re-called the immunoSEQ multiplex PCR reads, giving one row per CDR3 protein. Among nearly 200,000 distinct CDR3 sequences listed, about 95% were seen once. The sample consisted of CD4+ T cells from PBMCs. The receptor set was obtained from a human donor with multiple sclerosis.

V usage is TRBV20-1 and J usage is TRBJ1-5, with D uncertain. The CDR3 totals 16 residues. The germline V gene encodes CDR1 DFQATT and CDR2 SNEGSKA (reference sequence). V gave up 6 bases and J gave up 0 bases, with 18 bases separating them. The CDR3 DNA follows: TGCAGTGCCTCAATCTTGGACGGCTTTAGCAATCAGCCCCAGCATTTT. Amino acid sequence: CSASILDGFSNQPQHF.

The chain links TRBV30 to TRBJ2-1; a possible D gene is TRBD1 (5 bases). The CDR3 loop spans 15 amino acids. CDR1 is GTSNPN and CDR2 is SVGIG in the germline V gene (reference sequence). Between the trimmed V and J ends, which lost 1 base and 0 bases, there was a span of 10 bases. The CDR3 spells CAWSGAGPSYNEQFF. Here the CDR3 DNA reads TGTGCCTGGAGTGGGGCAGGGCCCTCCTACAATGAGCAGTTCTTC.

This sequence joins TRBV7-2 and TRBJ2-4; the match to TRBD2 covers 15 bases. The length of the CDR3 is 17 residues. The germline V gene has CDR1 SGHTA and CDR2 FQGNSA. After removal of 5 bases from V and 3 bases from J, the junction contained 5 bases not matched to a gene. The CDR3 nucleotides read TGTGCCAGCAGCCACCCGGGACTAGCGGGAGGCAAAAACATTCAGTACTTC. Residues: CASSHPGLAGGKNIQYF. The variable domain in full, completed from reference TRBV7-2 and TRBJ2-4, reads GAGVSQSPSNKVTEKGKDVELRCDPISGHTALYWYRQSLGQGLEFLIYFQGNSAPDKSGLPSDRFSAERTGGSVSTLTIQRTQQEDSAVYLCASSHPGLAGGKNIQYFGAGTRLSVL.

J is TRBJ1-4 and V is TRBV9; D possibly corresponds to TRBD1 (5 bases). Germline CDR1 is SGDLS and CDR2 is YYNGEE. The CDR3 is 14 amino acids. V lost 3 bases, J lost 0 bases, and 6 bases lay in between. The DNA of the CDR3 is TGTGCCAGCAGCGAGGGGCCAACTAATGAAAAACTGTTTTTT. This sequence encodes CASSEGPTNEKLFF.

The CDR3 protein is CASTADRVLLNTEAFF. CDR3 in DNA: TGTGCCAGTACCGCGGACAGGGTCTTATTGAACACTGAAGCTTTCTTT. This chain uses TRBV19 with TRBJ1-1, with 8 positions matching TRBD1. Per the germline V gene, CDR1 is LNHDA and CDR2 is SQIVND (reference sequence). V lost 7 bases to trimming and J lost 0 bases; unmatched junction nucleotides: 10. The CDR3 totals 16 residues.

The rearrangement uses TRBV12-3 or TRBV12-4 and TRBJ2-6; D may be TRBD2 (6 bases). Trimming cost V 1 base and J 0 bases, with 19 bases left between them. This CDR3 has 20 amino acids. The CDR3 DNA is TGTGCCAGCAGTTTAGGGCGGAGGGGATTAACAAGCTCTGGGGCCAACGTCCTGACTTTC. It yields the protein CASSLGRRGLTSSGANVLTF.

V gene TRBV3-1 combines with J gene TRBJ2-5; no reliable D call. The ends were cut back, 1 base at V and 5 bases at J, with 11 bases in the middle. The CDR3 totals 14 residues. Per germline, CDR1 LGHDT and CDR2 YNNKEL (reference sequence). Here the CDR3 DNA reads TGTGCCAGCAGCCAAGGAACTGGGCAGGAGACCCAGTACTTC. The encoded protein is CASSQGTGQETQYF.

The rearrangement joins TRBV3-1 to TRBJ2-2, with unresolved D. Trimming left V 4 bases short and J 1 base short, with 7 bases between. CDR1 and CDR2 from the germline V gene are LGHDT and YNNKEL (reference sequence). This CDR3 has 14 amino acids. The CDR3 coding sequence is TGTGCCAGCAGCCCGGAATTGAACACCGGGGAGCTGTTTTTT. It codes for CASSPELNTGELFF.

V gene TRBV10-3 combines with J gene TRBJ2-2; D remains unclear. Deletions cut 4 bases from V and 3 bases from J, with 6 bases between. Germline V gives CDR1 ENHRY, CDR2 SYGVKD. The CDR3 has 13 amino acids. The CDR3 nucleotides read TGTGCCATCAGTGGGAGAGACACCGGGGAGCTGTTTTTT. Amino acids: CAISGRDTGELFF.

The chain joins TRBV9 to TRBJ1-1; D is ambiguous. The V gene lost 3 bases and the J gene lost 1 base, with 10 bases spanning the gap. Germline V CDR1 and CDR2: SGDLS, YYNGEE. The CDR3 spans 14 residues. The CDR3 DNA sequence: TGTGCCAGCAGCGCTTGGACGGAGAACACTGAAGCTTTCTTT. It codes for CASSAWTENTEAFF. The full variable domain, with the rest looked up from reference TRBV9 and TRBJ1-1, is DSGVTQTPKHLITATGQRVTLRCSPRSGDLSVYWYQQSLDQGLQFLIQYYNGEERAKGNILERFSAQQFPDLHSELNLSSLELGDSALYFCASSAWTENTEAFFGQGTRLTVV.

The rearrangement links TRBV7-2 to TRBJ2-1; D gene ambiguous. V dropped 0 bases and J dropped 7 bases, with 7 bases sitting between them. Per germline, CDR1 SGHTA and CDR2 FQGNSA. This CDR3 contains 13 residues. The chain's CDR3 is CASSLAATNEQFF. The CDR3 DNA reads TGTGCCAGCAGCTTAGCCGCTACAAATGAGCAGTTCTTC.

This clonotype was detected only once. J is TRBJ2-3 and V is TRBV24-1; D possibly corresponds to TRBD1 (6 bases). Germline assignment: CDR1 KGHDR and CDR2 SFDVKD. V was trimmed by 3 bases and J by 7 bases, leaving 16 bases between them. The CDR3 contains 15 residues. As DNA, the CDR3 is TGTGCCACCAGTGATGCCCGGACAGCCGGACATACGCAGTATTTT. Its translation is CATSDARTAGHTQYF.

The CDR3 spells CASSFGQKNSPLHF. DNA for the CDR3: TGCGCCAGCAGCTTTGGACAGAAAAATTCACCCCTCCACTTT. This chain links TRBV5-1 with TRBJ1-6; possible D gene TRBD1, 6 bases. V dropped 2 bases and J dropped 7 bases, with 10 bases sitting between them. The CDR3 contains 14 residues. Germline V gives CDR1 SGHRS, CDR2 YFSETQ.

The chain joins TRBV29-1 to TRBJ2-1, with TRBD1 identical over 9 bases. The J segment lost 0 bases and the V segment lost 1 base, leaving 4 bases of the junction unmatched. The CDR3 is 16 residues long. Per germline, CDR1 SQVTM and CDR2 ANQGSEA. CDR3 sequence reads: CSVEGGQGTSYNEQFF. The CDR3 nucleotides are TGCAGCGTTGAAGGGGGACAGGGAACCTCCTACAATGAGCAGTTCTTC.